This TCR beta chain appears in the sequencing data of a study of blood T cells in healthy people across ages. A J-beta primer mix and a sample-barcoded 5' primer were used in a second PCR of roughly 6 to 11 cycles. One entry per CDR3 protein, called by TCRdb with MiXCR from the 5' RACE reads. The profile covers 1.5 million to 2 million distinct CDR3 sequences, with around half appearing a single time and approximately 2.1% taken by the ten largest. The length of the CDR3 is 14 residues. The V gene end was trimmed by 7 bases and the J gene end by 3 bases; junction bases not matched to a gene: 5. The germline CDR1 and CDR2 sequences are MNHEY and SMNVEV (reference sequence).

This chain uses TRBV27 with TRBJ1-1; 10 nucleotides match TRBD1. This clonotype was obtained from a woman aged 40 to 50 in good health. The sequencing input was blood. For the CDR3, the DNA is TGTGCCAGCAAACCGGACAGGGGGGACACTGAAGCTTTCTTT. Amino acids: CASKPDRGDTEAFF.